Following are 11 T cell receptor beta chains from one sample sequenced in a study of T-cell reconstitution after alpha-beta-depleted transplantation in children. Using unique molecular identifiers, the investigators prepared the TCRbeta library. TCRdb processed the PCR reads anew with MiXCR; each CDR3 protein has one entry. The sample lists over 450,000 distinct CDR3 sequences; over 9.5% were seen once. Here the sequenced sample was PBMCs, taken before TCRalphabeta/CD19-depleted stem cell transplant. Every receptor here comes from a child aged 2-15 years with inherited bone marrow failure, due to receive a stem cell transplant.

The chain recombines TRBV19 with TRBJ1-2; perhaps TRBD1 as D (5 bases). This CDR3 has 16 residues. Germline V gene lookup returns CDR1 LNHDA and CDR2 SQIVND (reference sequence). Trimming removed 3 bases from V and 6 bases from J, with 20 bases in between. The CDR3 spells CASSIRGDSPSDGYTF. The CDR3 DNA sequence: TGTGCCAGTAGTATCCGGGGCGACAGCCCTTCCGATGGCTACACCTTC.

This chain uses TRBV5-1 with TRBJ1-4; D gene uncertain. Per the germline V gene, CDR1 is SGHRS and CDR2 is YFSETQ. The V end was cut by 2 bases, the J end by 8 bases, with 13 bases between. This CDR3 is built from 14 residues. CDR3 in DNA: TGCGCCAGCAGCTTATCCGACGGAGGGGAAAAACTGTTTTTT. Protein: CASSLSDGGEKLFF.

The V call is TRBV6-2 or TRBV6-3, the J call TRBJ2-1; 10 positions match TRBD2. The CDR3 is made up of 15 amino acids. Per germline, CDR1 MNHEY and CDR2 SVGEGT. V lost 2 bases to trimming and J lost 4 bases; unmatched junction nucleotides: 2. CDR3 amino acids: CASSYLAGAYNEQFF. The CDR3 DNA reads as TGTGCCAGCAGTTACCTAGCGGGAGCGTACAATGAGCAGTTCTTC.

The rearrangement joins TRBV19 to TRBJ2-7, with no clear D. Trimming stripped 7 bases from V and 6 bases from J, with 10 bases between. Germline V gene sequence: CDR1 LNHDA, CDR2 SQIVND (reference sequence). The CDR3 sequence is 11 residues long. The CDR3 region is CASISMGEQYF. For the CDR3, the DNA is TGTGCCAGTATTAGCATGGGCGAGCAGTACTTC.

There are a few counts of this clonotype. V is TRBV20-1 and J is TRBJ2-3; 9 bases line up with TRBD2. Germline CDR1 reads DFQATT; CDR2 reads SNEGSKA (reference sequence). The CDR3 runs to 16 residues. The trim removed 3 bases at V and 0 bases at J, leaving 7 bases unmatched. CDR3 sequence: CSASPLAGLSTDTQYF. In nucleotides, the CDR3 is TGCAGTGCTAGCCCTCTAGCGGGACTTAGCACAGATACGCAGTATTTT.

This clonotype appeared a few times. CDR3 bases: TGTGCCAGCAGTTTATCTAGCGTGACCTACAATGAGCAGTTCTTC. Translating it yields CASSLSSVTYNEQFF. V usage is TRBV27 and J usage is TRBJ2-1; D perhaps matches TRBD2 (5 bases). This CDR3 is built from 15 residues. Trimming removed 0 bases from V and 2 bases from J, with 8 bases in between. CDR1 is MNHEY, CDR2 SMNVEV, per germline (reference sequence).

This chain uses TRBV5-4 with TRBJ2-7; a weak D match, TRBD2 (6 bases). The V end was cut by 2 bases, the J end by 5 bases, with 11 bases between. The germline CDR1 and CDR2 sequences are SGHNT and YYREEE (reference sequence). The CDR3 totals 13 residues. The CDR3 loop reads CASSFPGEDEQYF. The CDR3, as DNA: TGTGCCAGCAGCTTTCCTGGGGAGGACGAGCAGTACTTC.

This clonotype was counted a few times. The chain recombines TRBV21-1 with TRBJ2-7; the D segment call TRBD2 is taken from the table without a DNA check. TRBV21-1 is termed a pseudogene. The CDR3 has 16 amino acids. CDR3 in amino acids: CASSKGGTSGNGEQYF. The CDR3 DNA reads as TGTGCCAGCAGCAAAGGGGGGACTAGCGGGAATGGCGAGCAGTACTTC.

This clonotype was picked up many times. V usage is TRBV7-9 and J usage is TRBJ2-7; 12 bases are a match to TRBD2. The germline V gene encodes CDR1 SEHNR and CDR2 FQNEAQ (reference sequence). This CDR3 spans 13 amino acids. V trimming: 7 bases; J trimming: 11 bases; junction bases outside the gene matches: 9. The CDR3 DNA is TGTGCCAGCATCCCCGAACTAGCGGGAGGAAAGTACTTC. Protein: CASIPELAGGKYF.

The sample holds a few counts of this clonotype. The chain combines TRBV28 with TRBJ1-2; the match to TRBD1 covers 10 bases. This CDR3 is built from 16 residues. The V and J ends lost 6 bases and 6 bases, in that order; junction bases with no gene match: 13. Germline-derived CDR1 and CDR2 are MDHEN and SYDVKM. In DNA form, the CDR3 reads TGTGCCAGCAGACCACGCCCGGGACAGGGGATTAATGGCTACACCTTC. The encoded protein is CASRPRPGQGINGYTF.

This clonotype was seen ten or more times. This chain joins TRBV7-9 and TRBJ1-4; the D is unclear. This CDR3 has 13 residues. Germline V gene data show CDR1 as SEHNR and CDR2 as FQNEAQ (reference sequence). V was trimmed by 4 bases and J by 7 bases, leaving 10 bases between them. CDR3 nucleotides: TGTGCCAGCAGCTCACCGCAGACTGAAAAACTGTTTTTT. This encodes CASSSPQTEKLFF.